Detailed here is one T cell receptor beta chain. The CDR3 runs 13 residues. Trimming shortened V by 8 bases and J by 1 base, and 11 bases separated the two germline ends. Germline CDR1 reads KGHSH; CDR2 reads LQKENI. This record belongs to a study of blood T cell repertoires in COVID-19. Patients at the Seattle site were enrolled during active infection and followed longitudinally. TCRdb's copy holds only in-frame clones and misses some; the assay was immunoSEQ multiplex PCR. The table records roughly 380,000 clones, approximately 91% of them present only once. The V call is TRBV18, the J call TRBJ1-1; tentative D call: TRBD1 (5 bases). The material sequenced was peripheral blood. The receptor's source is a woman aged 40 to 50 with COVID-19, enrolled during active disease. As DNA, the CDR3 is TGTGCCAGCAACCTGGGGCAGAACACTGAAGCTTTCTTT. It specifies CASNLGQNTEAFF.